The clone carrying this TCR beta chain occurred once. Its antigen is still unknown. Germline assignment: CDR1 MNHEY and CDR2 SVGAGI. The CDR3 loop spans 13 amino acids. With V trimmed by 5 bases and J by 3 bases, 2 bases remained unmatched. The data belong to a study of cytomegalovirus exposure and HLA in healthy donors. The study, taken as a whole, reports: A later analysis linked a missense DCLRE1C variant to TCR beta V- and J-gene trimming.

The PCR had 60 Vbeta and 13 Jbeta primers. Only in-frame clones appear in the TCRdb table, and some are missing; sequencing was by immunoSEQ multiplex PCR. The table shows 200,000 to 250,000 clones, with roughly 82% occurring only once. The TCR originated in a woman aged 40-49 years in good health and CMV-seropositive. The rearrangement links TRBV6-5 to TRBJ1-2; 8 nucleotides match TRBD1. Sample: PBMCs. CDR3 nucleotide sequence: TGTGCCAGCAGTCGGACAGGGCACTATGGCTACACCTTC. Translating gives CASSRTGHYGYTF.